This entry lists 4 T cell receptor beta chains sequenced from one sample in a study of blood T cell repertoires in COVID-19. Clones were sequenced by immunoSEQ multiplex PCR, and TCRdb holds only the in-frame ones, with some missing. The table has 150,000 to 200,000 clones, more than 75% seen once. Sequenced sample: PBMCs or T cells enriched from blood (not recorded which). Receptor source: a woman between 50 and 59 years old with acute COVID-19.

This clone has a handful of counts. Other DNA sequences within the sample encode an identical CDR3. V is TRBV19 and J is TRBJ2-1, with D unclear. V shed 6 bases and J shed 2 bases, with 5 bases lying between them. The CDR3 loop spans 12 amino acids. CDR1 is LNHDA and CDR2 is SQIVND in the germline V gene (reference sequence). CDR3 coding DNA: TGTGCCAGTAGGGGCACCTACAATGAGCAGTTCTTC. Translated: CASRGTYNEQFF. Supplemented by reference TRBV19 and TRBJ2-1, the full variable domain reads DGGITQSPKYLFRKEGQNVTLSCEQNLNHDAMYWYRQDPGQGLRLIYYSQIVNDFQKGDIAEGYSVSREKKESFPLTVTSAQKNPTAFYLCASRGTYNEQFFGPGTRLTVL.

The rearrangement joins TRBV6-5 to TRBJ1-2, with D perhaps matching TRBD1 (5 bases). Germline CDR1 and CDR2: MNHEY and SVGAGI. V lost 2 bases and J 7 bases, leaving 14 bases between the germline ends. The CDR3 has 14 amino acids. CDR3 DNA sequence: TGTGCCAGCAGTTACGGCGACAGAACGAGTGGCTACACCTTC. Translation: CASSYGDRTSGYTF.

V gene TRBV7-6 combines with J gene TRBJ2-2, with 9 bases identical to TRBD1. There are 15 residues in the CDR3. Trimming at V came to 3 bases and at J to 7 bases, leaving 6 bases not matched to a gene. Germline V gives CDR1 SGHVS, CDR2 FNYEAQ. The CDR3 DNA reads as TGTGCCAGCAGCTTCCGGACAGGGGCCGGCGGGGAGCTGTTTTTT. Amino acids: CASSFRTGAGGELFF. Looking up the rest from reference TRBV7-6 and TRBJ2-2 gives the full variable domain: GAGVSQSPRYKVTKRGQDVALRCDPISGHVSLYWYRQALGQGPEFLTYFNYEAQQDKSGLPNDRFSAERPEGSISTLTIQRTEQRDSAMYRCASSFRTGAGGELFFGEGSRLTVL.

The gene calls are TRBV3-1 (or the pseudogene TRBV3-2) and TRBJ1-2; D is uncertain. V lost 4 bases and J lost 4, with 13 bases in between. Germline V lookup: CDR1 LGHDT, CDR2 YNNKEL (reference sequence). This CDR3 is built from 14 residues. CDR3 protein: CASSLLGGFYGYTF. For the CDR3, the DNA is TGTGCCAGCAGCCTCTTGGGAGGGTTCTATGGCTACACCTTC.